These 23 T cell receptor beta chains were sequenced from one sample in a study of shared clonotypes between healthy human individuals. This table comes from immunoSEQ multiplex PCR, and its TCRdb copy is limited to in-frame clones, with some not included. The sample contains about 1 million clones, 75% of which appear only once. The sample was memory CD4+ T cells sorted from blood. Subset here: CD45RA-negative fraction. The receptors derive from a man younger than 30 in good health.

CDR3 coding DNA: TGCGCCAGCAGTGAGTCAATGCGGGAGGGCACTTGGTTCTTC. This translates into CASSESMREGTWFF. The gene calls are TRBV10-1 and TRBJ2-1; 9 nucleotides agree with TRBD2. Trimming cost V 0 bases and J 15 bases; bases outside gene matches: 9. This CDR3 has 14 residues. Germline values: CDR1 WNHNN, CDR2 SYGVQD (reference sequence).

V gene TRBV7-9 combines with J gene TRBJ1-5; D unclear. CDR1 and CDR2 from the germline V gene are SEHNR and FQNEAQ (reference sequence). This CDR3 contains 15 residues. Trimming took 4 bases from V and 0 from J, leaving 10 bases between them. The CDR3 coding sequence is TGTGCCAGCAGCTCCCGGGGAGATAGCAATCAGCCCCAGCATTTT. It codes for CASSSRGDSNQPQHF.

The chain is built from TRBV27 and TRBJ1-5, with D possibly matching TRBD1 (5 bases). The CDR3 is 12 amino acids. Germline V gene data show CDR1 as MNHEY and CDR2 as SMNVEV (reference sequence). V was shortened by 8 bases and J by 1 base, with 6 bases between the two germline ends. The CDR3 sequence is CASGDSNQPQHF. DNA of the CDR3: TGTGCCAGCGGGGACAGCAATCAGCCCCAGCATTTT.

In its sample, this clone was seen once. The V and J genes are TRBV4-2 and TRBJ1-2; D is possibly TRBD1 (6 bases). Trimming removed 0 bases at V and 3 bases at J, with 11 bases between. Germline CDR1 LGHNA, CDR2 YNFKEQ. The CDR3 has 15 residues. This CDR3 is CASSQDPGADYGYTF. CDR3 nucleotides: TGTGCCAGCAGCCAAGATCCAGGGGCTGACTATGGCTACACCTTC.

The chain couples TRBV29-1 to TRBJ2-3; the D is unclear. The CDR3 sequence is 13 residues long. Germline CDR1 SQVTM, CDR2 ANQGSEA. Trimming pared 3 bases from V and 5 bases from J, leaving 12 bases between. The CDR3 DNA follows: TGCAGCGTTGACACCCGTGTTGGAGATACGCAGTATTTT. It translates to CSVDTRVGDTQYF.

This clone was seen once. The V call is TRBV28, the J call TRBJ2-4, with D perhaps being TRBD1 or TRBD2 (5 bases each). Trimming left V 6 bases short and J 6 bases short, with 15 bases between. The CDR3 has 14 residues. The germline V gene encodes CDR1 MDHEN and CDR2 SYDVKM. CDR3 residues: CASSLRGHANIQYF. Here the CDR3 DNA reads TGTGCCAGCAGCTTGAGGGGTCATGCAAACATTCAGTACTTC.

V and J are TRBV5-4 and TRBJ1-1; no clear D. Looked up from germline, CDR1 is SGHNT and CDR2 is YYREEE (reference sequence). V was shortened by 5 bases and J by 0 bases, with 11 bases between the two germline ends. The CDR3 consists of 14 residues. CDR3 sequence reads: CASRYSTVNTEAFF. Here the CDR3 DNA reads TGTGCCAGCAGGTATTCCACTGTGAACACTGAAGCTTTCTTT.

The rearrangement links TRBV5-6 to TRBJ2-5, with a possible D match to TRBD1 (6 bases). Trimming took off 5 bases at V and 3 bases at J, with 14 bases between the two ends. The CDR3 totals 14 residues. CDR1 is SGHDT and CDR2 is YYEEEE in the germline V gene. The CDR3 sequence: CASRDLQGKETQYF. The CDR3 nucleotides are TGTGCCAGCAGGGACCTACAGGGAAAAGAGACCCAGTACTTC. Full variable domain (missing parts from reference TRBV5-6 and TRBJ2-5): DAGVTQSPTHLIKTRGQQVTLRCSPKSGHDTVSWYQQALGQGPQFIFQYYEEEERQRGNFPDRFSGHQFPNYSSELNVNALLLGDSALYLCASRDLQGKETQYFGPGTRLLVL.

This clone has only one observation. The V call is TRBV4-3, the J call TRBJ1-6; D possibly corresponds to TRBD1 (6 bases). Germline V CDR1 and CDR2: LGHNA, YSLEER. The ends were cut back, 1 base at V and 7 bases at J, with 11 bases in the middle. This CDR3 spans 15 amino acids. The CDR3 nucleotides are TGCGCCAGCAGCCAAGGGCTCCAGGGGAATTCACCCCTCCACTTT. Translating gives CASSQGLQGNSPLHF.

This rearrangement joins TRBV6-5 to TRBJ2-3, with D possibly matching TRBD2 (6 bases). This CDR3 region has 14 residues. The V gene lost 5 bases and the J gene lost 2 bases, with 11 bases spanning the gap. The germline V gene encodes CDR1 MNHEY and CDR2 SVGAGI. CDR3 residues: CASSRGTDTDTQYF. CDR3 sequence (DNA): TGTGCCAGCAGTCGAGGGACTGACACAGATACGCAGTATTTT.

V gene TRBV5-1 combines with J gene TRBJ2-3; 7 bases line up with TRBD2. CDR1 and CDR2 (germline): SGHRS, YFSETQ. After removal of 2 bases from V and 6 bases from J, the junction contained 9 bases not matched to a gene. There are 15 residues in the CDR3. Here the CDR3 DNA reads TGCGCCAGCAGCTTACGGGGCGGGAGCGTCGATACGCAGTATTTT. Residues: CASSLRGGSVDTQYF. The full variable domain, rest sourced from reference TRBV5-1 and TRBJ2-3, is KAGVTQTPRYLIKTRGQQVTLSCSPISGHRSVSWYQQTPGQGLQFLFEYFSETQRNKGNFPGRFSGRQFSNSRSEMNVSTLELGDSALYLCASSLRGGSVDTQYFGPGTRLTVL.

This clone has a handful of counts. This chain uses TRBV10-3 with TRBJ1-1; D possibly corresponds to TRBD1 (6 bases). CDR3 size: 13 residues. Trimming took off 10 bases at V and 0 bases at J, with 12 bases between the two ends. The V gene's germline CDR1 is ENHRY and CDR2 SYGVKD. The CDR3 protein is CATSTGLNTEAFF. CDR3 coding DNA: TGTGCCACTTCGACAGGTCTGAACACTGAAGCTTTCTTT.

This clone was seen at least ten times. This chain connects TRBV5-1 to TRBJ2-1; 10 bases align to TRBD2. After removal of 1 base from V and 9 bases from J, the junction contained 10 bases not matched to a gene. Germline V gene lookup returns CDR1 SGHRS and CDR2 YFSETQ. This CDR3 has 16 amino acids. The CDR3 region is CASSLRSGGASFEQFF. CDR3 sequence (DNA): TGCGCCAGCAGCTTGCGGAGCGGGGGGGCATCATTTGAGCAGTTCTTC.

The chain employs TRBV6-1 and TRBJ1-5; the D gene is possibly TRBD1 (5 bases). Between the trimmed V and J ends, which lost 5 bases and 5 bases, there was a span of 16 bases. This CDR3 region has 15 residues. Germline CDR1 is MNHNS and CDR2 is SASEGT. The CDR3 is CASSLNHGGDQPQHF. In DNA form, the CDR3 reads TGTGCCAGCAGTCTAAACCACGGAGGGGATCAGCCCCAGCATTTT.

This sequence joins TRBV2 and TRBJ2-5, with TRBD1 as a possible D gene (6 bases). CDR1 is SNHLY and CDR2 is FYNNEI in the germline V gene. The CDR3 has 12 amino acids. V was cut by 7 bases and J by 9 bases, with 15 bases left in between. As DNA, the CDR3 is TGTGCCAGCACCTCGAGGTCAGGGGCCCAGTACTTC. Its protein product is CASTSRSGAQYF.

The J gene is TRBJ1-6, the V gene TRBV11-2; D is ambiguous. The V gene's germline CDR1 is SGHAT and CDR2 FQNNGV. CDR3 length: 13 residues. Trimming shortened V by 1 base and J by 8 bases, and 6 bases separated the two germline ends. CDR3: CASSLVADSPLHF. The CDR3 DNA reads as TGTGCCAGCAGCTTAGTAGCGGATTCACCCCTCCACTTT.

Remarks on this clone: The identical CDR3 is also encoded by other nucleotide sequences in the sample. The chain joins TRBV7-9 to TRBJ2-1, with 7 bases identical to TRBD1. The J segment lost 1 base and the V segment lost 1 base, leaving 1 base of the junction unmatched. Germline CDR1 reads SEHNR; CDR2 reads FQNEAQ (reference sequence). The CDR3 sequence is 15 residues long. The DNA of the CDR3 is TGTGCCAGCAGCTTAGAACAGGGGTCCTACAATGAGCAGTTCTTC. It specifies CASSLEQGSYNEQFF.

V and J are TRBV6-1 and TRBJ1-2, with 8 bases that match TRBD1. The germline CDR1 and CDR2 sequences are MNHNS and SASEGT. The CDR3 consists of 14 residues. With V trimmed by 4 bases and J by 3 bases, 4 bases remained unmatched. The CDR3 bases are TGTGCCAGCAGTGTGCAGGGGGCCGACTATGGCTACACCTTC. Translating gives CASSVQGADYGYTF.

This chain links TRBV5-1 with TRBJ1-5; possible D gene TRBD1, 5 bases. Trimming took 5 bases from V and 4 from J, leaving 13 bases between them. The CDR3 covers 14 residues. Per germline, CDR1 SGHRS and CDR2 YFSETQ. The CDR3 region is CASSQGGTNQPQHF. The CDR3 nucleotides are TGCGCCAGCAGTCAGGGAGGAACGAATCAGCCCCAGCATTTT.

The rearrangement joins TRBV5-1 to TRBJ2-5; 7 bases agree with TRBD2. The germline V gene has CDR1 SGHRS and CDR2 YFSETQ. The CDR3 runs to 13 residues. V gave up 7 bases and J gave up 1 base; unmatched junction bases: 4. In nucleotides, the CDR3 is TGCGCCAGCCTTAGCGGGCCCCAAGAGACCCAGTACTTC. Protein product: CASLSGPQETQYF.

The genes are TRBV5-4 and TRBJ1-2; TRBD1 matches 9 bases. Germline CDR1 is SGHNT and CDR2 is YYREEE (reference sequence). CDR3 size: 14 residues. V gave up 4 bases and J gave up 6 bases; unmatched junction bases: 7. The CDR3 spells CASSQRDRENGYTF. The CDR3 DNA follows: TGTGCCAGCAGCCAGAGGGACAGGGAAAATGGCTACACCTTC.

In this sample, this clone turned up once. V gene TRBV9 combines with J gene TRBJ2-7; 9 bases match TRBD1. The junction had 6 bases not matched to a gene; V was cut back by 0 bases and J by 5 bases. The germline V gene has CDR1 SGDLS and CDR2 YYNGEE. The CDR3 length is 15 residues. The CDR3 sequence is CASSVGGQGIHEQYF. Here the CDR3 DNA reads TGTGCCAGCAGCGTAGGTGGACAGGGGATTCACGAGCAGTACTTC. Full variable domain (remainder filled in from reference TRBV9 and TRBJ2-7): DSGVTQTPKHLITATGQRVTLRCSPRSGDLSVYWYQQSLDQGLQFLIQYYNGEERAKGNILERFSAQQFPDLHSELNLSSLELGDSALYFCASSVGGQGIHEQYFGPGTRLTVT.

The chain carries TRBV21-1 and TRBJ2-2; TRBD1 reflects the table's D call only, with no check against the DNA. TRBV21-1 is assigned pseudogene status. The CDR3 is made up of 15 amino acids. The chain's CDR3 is CASSKGPGEIGELFF. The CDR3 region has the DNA TGTGCCAGCAGCAAAGGGCCAGGGGAAATCGGGGAGCTGTTTTTT.